The rows below give T cell receptor beta chains drawn from one sample of a study of T cells of healthy individuals. MiXCR was run by TCRdb on the 5' RACE reads, yielding one entry per CDR3 protein. Of tens of thousands of distinct CDR3 sequences listed, 15% to 20% are singletons. These receptors all come from a human donor in good health. Each CDR3 is given with its conserved first and last residue. A D gene is named only where the DNA matches it firmly. Rows give clone size only sometimes, using once, few, many, or a class for an expanded clone.

clone_size j_call v_call d_call cdr3_nt cdr3_aa
many TRBJ2-1 TRBV4-2 TRBD2 TGTGCCAGCAGCCAAACGAGGACTAGCGGGAGAGGGCAGTTCTTC CASSQTRTSGRGQFF
few TRBJ1-2 TRBV24-1 TRBD1 TGTGCCACCAGTGATGCTGCAGGGGGAAAGTTCTATGGCTACACCTTC CATSDAAGGKFYGYTF
many TRBJ2-1 TRBV30 - TGTGCCTGGATTCGTAGCGCCTACAATGAGCAGTTCTTC CAWIRSAYNEQFF
few TRBJ2-1 TRBV10-2 TRBD2 TGCGCCAGCAGTTTTGGGGGAGGGATAAACAATGAGCAGTTCTTC CASSFGGGINNEQFF
few TRBJ2-3 TRBV5-6 - TGTGCCAGCAGCTTGATAACTCTCGGCCCCGGTACAACAGATACGCAGTATTTT CASSLITLGPGTTDTQYF
few TRBJ2-2 TRBV19 - TGTGCCAGTAGTATATATAGGACAGAGAACACCGGGGAGCTGTTTTTT CASSIYRTENTGELFF
many TRBJ1-1 TRBV28 - TGTGCCAGCAGACGGGTGACTGAAGCTTTCTTT CASRRVTEAFF
few TRBJ1-1 TRBV12-3/TRBV12-4 - TGTGCCAGCAGGCTCATGAACACTGAAGCTTTCTTT CASRLMNTEAFF
many TRBJ2-5 TRBV20-1 TRBD2 TGCAGTGCCTCACGGCCGCTAGCGGGAGGGCACCAAGAGACCCAGTACTTC CSASRPLAGGHQETQYF
few TRBJ1-1 TRBV5-1 - TGCGCCAGCAGCATACAGGGCGGGGGCACTGAAGCTTTCTTT CASSIQGGGTEAFF
- TRBJ2-7 TRBV27 - TGTGCCAGCAGGCGGGGATTAGAGCAGTACTTC CASRRGLEQYF
many TRBJ1-1 TRBV5-1 - TGCGCCAGCAGCTTGGCCGGAGGATACGCTGAAGCTTTCTTT CASSLAGGYAEAFF
few TRBJ2-2 TRBV6-6 TRBD1 TGTGCCAGCAGTACGACGGGACAGGGAAGGACCGGGGAGCTGTTTTTT CASSTTGQGRTGELFF
- TRBJ1-1 TRBV4-1 - TGCGCCAGCAGCCAGGGGAAGGGGCTGAGGACTGAAGCTTTCTTT CASSQGKGLRTEAFF
many TRBJ1-1 TRBV7-8 - TGTGCCAGCAGCTTAGGGACGGAAGCTTTCTTT CASSLGTEAFF
- TRBJ2-1 TRBV6-5 TRBD1 TGTGCCAGCCTGGGGACAGGGCGGTTGGGTGAGCAGTTCTTC CASLGTGRLGEQFF
many TRBJ2-7 TRBV4-1 TRBD2 TGCGCCAGCAGCCAAGGAAATAGCGGGGGGTTCGACGAGCAGTACTTC CASSQGNSGGFDEQYF
many TRBJ2-1 TRBV7-9 - TGTGCCAGCTCCCCCTGGGGTAGGGGAGATGAGCAGTTCTTC CASSPWGRGDEQFF
few TRBJ2-2 TRBV4-1 - TGCGCCAGCAGCCAAGATGGGATGAGTTACGCGAACACCGGGGAGCTGTTTTTT CASSQDGMSYANTGELFF
few TRBJ2-3 TRBV5-4 - TGTGCCAGCAGCCCAAATGCAGATACGCAGTATTTT CASSPNADTQYF
- TRBJ2-1 TRBV28 TRBD2 TGTGCCAGCAAGGCGGGGGGCCCTTTATCCAATGAGCAGTTCTTC CASKAGGPLSNEQFF
many TRBJ1-4 TRBV23-1 - TGCGCCAGCAGTCTCCGAAAAGGGCTGAACGAAAAACTGTTTTTT CASSLRKGLNEKLFF
- TRBJ1-2 TRBV6-5 - TGTGCCAGCAGTTTTACAGGGCAGGGATTCAAAACCTTC CASSFTGQGFKTF
many TRBJ1-5 TRBV28 - TGTGCCAGCAGAGACAACGGGATCACGTCGCCCCAGCATTTT CASRDNGITSPQHF